This T cell receptor (beta chain) was documented in a study of cytomegalovirus exposure and HLA in healthy donors. CDR1 and CDR2 from the germline V gene are SGDLS and YYNGEE. The junction had 5 bases not matched to a gene; V was cut back by 0 bases and J by 1 base. The CDR3 extends over 16 amino acids. Primers: 60 Vbeta forward and 13 Jbeta reverse. Profiled with immunoSEQ multiplex PCR; TCRdb holds only in-frame clones, not every one. The sample has approximately 220,000 clones, 82% seen once. The sequence came from a man aged 40-49 years in good health and CMV-seropositive. The source material was PBMCs. The chain carries TRBV9 and TRBJ2-5; 8 bases map to TRBD1. CDR3 protein: CASSVGGRGPQETQYF. The CDR3 bases are TGTGCCAGCAGCGTAGGGGGCAGGGGGCCCCAAGAGACCCAGTACTTC.